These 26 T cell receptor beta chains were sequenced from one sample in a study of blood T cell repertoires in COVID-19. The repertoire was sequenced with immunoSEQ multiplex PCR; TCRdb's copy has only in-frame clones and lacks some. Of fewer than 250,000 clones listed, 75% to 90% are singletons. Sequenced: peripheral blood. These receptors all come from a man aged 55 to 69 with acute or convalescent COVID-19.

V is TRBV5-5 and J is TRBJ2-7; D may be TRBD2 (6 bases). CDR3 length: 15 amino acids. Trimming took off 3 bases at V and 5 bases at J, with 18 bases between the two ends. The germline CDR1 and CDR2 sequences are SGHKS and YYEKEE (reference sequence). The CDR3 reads CASSWGGIPVHEQYF. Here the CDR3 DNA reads TGTGCCAGCAGCTGGGGCGGGATCCCCGTCCACGAGCAGTACTTC. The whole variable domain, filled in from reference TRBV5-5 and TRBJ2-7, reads DAGVTQSPTHLIKTRGQQVTLRCSPISGHKSVSWYQQVLGQGPQFIFQYYEKEERGRGNFPDRFSARQFPNYSSELNVNALLLGDSALYLCASSWGGIPVHEQYFGPGTRLTVT.

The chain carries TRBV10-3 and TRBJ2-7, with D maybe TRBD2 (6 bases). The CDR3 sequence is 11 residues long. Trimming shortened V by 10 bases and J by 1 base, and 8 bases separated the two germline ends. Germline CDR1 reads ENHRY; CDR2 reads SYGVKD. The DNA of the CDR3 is TGTGCCACTAGCGATTCCTACGAGCAGTACTTC. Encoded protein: CATSDSYEQYF.

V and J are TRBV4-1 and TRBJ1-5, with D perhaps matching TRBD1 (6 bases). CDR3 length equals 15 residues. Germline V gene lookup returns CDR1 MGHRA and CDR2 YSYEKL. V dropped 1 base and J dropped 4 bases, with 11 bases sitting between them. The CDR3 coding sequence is TGCGCCAGCAGCCAAGCACAGGGACGGAATCAGCCCCAGCATTTT. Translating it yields CASSQAQGRNQPQHF.

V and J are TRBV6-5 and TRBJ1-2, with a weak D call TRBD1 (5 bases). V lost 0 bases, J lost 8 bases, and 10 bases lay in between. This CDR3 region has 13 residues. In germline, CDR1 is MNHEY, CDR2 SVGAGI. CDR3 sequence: CASSYSAGNGYTF. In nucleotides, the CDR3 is TGTGCCAGCAGTTACTCGGCAGGGAACGGCTACACCTTC.

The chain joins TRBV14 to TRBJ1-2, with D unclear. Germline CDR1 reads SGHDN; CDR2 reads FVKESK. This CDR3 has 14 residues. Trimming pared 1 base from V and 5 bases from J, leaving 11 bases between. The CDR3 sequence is CASSQAGRGYGYTF. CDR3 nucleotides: TGTGCCAGCAGCCAAGCGGGAAGAGGGTATGGCTACACCTTC.

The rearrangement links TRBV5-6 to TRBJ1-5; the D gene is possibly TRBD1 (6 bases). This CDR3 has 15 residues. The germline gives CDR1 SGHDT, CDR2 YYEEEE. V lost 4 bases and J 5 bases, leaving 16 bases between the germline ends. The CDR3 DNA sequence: TGTGCCAGCAGCCACGGAGGACAGAGCCATCAGCCCCAGCATTTT. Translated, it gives CASSHGGQSHQPQHF.

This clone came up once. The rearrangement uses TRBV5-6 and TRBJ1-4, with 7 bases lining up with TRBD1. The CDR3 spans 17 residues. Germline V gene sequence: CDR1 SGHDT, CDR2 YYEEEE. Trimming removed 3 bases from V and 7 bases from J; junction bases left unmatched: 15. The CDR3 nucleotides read TGTGCCAGCAGCTGGGGGCCCTTACAGGGGCGGAGTGAAAAACTGTTTTTT. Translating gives CASSWGPLQGRSEKLFF.

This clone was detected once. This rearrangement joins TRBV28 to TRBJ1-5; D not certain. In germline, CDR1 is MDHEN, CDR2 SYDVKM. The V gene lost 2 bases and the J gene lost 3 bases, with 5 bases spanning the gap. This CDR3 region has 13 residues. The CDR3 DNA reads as TGTGCCAGCAGTTTAGCAGTCAATCAGCCCCAGCATTTT. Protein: CASSLAVNQPQHF.

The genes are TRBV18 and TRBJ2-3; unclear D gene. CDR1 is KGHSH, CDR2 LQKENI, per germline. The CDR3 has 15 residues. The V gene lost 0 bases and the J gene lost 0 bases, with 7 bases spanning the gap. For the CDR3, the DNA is TGTGCCAGCTCACCACCAGCGTCTAGCACAGATACGCAGTATTTT. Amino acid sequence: CASSPPASSTDTQYF. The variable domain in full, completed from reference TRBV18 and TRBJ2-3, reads NAGVMQNPRHLVRRRGQEARLRCSPMKGHSHVYWYRQLPEEGLKFMVYLQKENIIDESGMPKERFSAEFPKEGPSILRIQQVVRGDSAAYFCASSPPASSTDTQYFGPGTRLTVL.

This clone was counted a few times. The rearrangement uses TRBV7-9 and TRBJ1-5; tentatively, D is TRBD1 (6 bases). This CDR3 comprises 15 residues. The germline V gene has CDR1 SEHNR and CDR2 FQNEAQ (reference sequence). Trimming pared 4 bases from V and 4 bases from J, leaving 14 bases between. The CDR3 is CASSSRGGPNQPQHF. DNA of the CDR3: TGTGCCAGCAGCTCCCGGGGGGGGCCTAATCAGCCCCAGCATTTT.

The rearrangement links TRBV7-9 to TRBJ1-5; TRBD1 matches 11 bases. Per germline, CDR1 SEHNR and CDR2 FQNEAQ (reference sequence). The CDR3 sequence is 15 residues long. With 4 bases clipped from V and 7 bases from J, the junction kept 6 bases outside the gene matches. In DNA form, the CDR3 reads TGTGCCAGCAGCTGGGGGACAGGGGGAAGACAGCCCCAGCATTTT. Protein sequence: CASSWGTGGRQPQHF.

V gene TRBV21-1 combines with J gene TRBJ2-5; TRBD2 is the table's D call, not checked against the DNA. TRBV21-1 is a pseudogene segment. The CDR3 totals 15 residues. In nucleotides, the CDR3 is TGTGCCAGCAGCAATAAGGCGGGGGACCAAGAGACCCAGTACTTC. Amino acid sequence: CASSNKAGDQETQYF.

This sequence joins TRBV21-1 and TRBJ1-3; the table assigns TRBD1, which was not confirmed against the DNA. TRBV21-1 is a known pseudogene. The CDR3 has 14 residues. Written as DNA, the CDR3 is TGTGCCGTACCTCACAGGTTTTCGGGAAACACCATATATTTT. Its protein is CAVPHRFSGNTIYF.

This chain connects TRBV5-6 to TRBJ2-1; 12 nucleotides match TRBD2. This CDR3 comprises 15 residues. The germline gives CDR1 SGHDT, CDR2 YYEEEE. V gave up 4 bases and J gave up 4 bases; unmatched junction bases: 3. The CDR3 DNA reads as TGTGCCAGCAGCACCGGACTAGCGGGGTACAATGAGCAGTTCTTC. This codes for CASSTGLAGYNEQFF. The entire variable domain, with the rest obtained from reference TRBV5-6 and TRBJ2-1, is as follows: DAGVTQSPTHLIKTRGQQVTLRCSPKSGHDTVSWYQQALGQGPQFIFQYYEEEERQRGNFPDRFSGHQFPNYSSELNVNALLLGDSALYLCASSTGLAGYNEQFFGPGTRLTVL.

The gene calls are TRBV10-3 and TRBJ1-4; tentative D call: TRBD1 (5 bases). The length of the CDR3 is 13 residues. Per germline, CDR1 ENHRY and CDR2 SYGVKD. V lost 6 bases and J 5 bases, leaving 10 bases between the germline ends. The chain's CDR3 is CAISQGLNEKLFF. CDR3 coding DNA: TGTGCCATCAGCCAGGGCCTGAATGAAAAACTGTTTTTT.

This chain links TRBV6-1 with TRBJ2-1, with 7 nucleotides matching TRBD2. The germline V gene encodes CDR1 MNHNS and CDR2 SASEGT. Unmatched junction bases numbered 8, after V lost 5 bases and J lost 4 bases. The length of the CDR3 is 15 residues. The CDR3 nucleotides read TGTGCCAGCAGTCATCGGGAGGCACCATACAATGAGCAGTTCTTC. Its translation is CASSHREAPYNEQFF.

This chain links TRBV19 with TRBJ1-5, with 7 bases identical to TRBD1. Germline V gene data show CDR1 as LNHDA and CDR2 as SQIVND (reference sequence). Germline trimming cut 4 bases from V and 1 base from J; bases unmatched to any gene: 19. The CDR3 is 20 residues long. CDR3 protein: CASSTQTNRGKTRSNQPQHF. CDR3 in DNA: TGTGCCAGTAGTACCCAGACCAACAGGGGCAAGACGAGGAGCAATCAGCCCCAGCATTTT. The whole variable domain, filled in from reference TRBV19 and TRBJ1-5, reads DGGITQSPKYLFRKEGQNVTLSCEQNLNHDAMYWYRQDPGQGLRLIYYSQIVNDFQKGDIAEGYSVSREKKESFPLTVTSAQKNPTAFYLCASSTQTNRGKTRSNQPQHFGDGTRLSIL.

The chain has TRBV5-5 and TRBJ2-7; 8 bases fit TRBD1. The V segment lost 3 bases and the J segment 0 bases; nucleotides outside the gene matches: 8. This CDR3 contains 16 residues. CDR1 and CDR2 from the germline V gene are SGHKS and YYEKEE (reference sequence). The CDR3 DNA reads TGTGCCAGCAGCTCTGGAGCCGGGACAGGCTCCTACGAGCAGTACTTC. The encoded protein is CASSSGAGTGSYEQYF.

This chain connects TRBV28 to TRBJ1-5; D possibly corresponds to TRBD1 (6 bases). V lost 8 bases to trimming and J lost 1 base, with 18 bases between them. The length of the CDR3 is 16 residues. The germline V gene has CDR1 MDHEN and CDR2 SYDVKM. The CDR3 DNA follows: TGTGCCAGCTGGAATACAGGGTCGGGAAGCAATCAGCCCCAGCATTTT. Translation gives CASWNTGSGSNQPQHF.

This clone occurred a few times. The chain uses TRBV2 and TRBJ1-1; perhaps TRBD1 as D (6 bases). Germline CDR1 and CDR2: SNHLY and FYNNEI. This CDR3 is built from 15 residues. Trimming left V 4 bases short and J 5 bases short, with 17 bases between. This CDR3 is CASSVLGTGRTEAFF. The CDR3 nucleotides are TGTGCCAGCAGTGTGCTAGGAACAGGGCGTACTGAAGCTTTCTTT. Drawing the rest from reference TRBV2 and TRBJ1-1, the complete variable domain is EPEVTQTPSHQVTQMGQEVILRCVPISNHLYFYWYRQILGQKVEFLVSFYNNEISEKSEIFDDQFSVERPDGSNFTLKIRSTKLEDSAMYFCASSVLGTGRTEAFFGQGTRLTVV.

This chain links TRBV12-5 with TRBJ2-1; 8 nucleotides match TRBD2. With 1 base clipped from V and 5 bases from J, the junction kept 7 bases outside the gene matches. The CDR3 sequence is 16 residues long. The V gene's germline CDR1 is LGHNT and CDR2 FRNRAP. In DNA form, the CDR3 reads TGTGCTAGTGGTTTGGGACCGGGAGCGGGAGACAATGAGCAGTTCTTC. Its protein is CASGLGPGAGDNEQFF.

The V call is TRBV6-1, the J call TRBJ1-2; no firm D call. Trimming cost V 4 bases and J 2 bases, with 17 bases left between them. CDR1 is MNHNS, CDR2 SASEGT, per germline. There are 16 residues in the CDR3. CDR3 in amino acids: CASSANSAARNYGYTF. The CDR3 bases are TGTGCCAGCAGTGCAAATTCGGCCGCCAGGAACTATGGCTACACCTTC.

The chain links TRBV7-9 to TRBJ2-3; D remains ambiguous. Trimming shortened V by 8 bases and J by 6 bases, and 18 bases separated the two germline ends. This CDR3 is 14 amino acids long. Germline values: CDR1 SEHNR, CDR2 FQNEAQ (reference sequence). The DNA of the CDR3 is TGTGCCAGCTGGCCCGTGGGCCGTGAGGATACGCAGTATTTT. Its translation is CASWPVGREDTQYF.

This CDR3 reads CASRAGSIAYEQYF. The CDR3 bases are TGTGCCAGCAGGGCCGGGAGTATAGCCTACGAGCAGTACTTC. V is TRBV7-8 and J is TRBJ2-7; tentatively, D is TRBD2 (6 bases). This CDR3 region has 14 residues. The V end was cut by 6 bases, the J end by 2 bases, with 14 bases between. In germline, CDR1 is SGHVS, CDR2 FQNEAQ.

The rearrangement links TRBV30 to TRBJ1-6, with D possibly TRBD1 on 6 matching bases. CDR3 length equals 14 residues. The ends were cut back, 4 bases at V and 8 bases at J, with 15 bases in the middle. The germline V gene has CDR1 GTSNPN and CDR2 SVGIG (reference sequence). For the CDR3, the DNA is TGTGCCTGGACCTCAGGGGTGCGGGATTCACCCCTCCACTTT. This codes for CAWTSGVRDSPLHF.

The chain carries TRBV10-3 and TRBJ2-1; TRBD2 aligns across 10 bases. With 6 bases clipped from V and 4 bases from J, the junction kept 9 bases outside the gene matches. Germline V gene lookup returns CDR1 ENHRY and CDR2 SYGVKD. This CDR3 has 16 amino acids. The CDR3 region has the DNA TGTGCCATCAGCCCACTAGCGGGGAGAGGTTACAATGAGCAGTTCTTC. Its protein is CAISPLAGRGYNEQFF.